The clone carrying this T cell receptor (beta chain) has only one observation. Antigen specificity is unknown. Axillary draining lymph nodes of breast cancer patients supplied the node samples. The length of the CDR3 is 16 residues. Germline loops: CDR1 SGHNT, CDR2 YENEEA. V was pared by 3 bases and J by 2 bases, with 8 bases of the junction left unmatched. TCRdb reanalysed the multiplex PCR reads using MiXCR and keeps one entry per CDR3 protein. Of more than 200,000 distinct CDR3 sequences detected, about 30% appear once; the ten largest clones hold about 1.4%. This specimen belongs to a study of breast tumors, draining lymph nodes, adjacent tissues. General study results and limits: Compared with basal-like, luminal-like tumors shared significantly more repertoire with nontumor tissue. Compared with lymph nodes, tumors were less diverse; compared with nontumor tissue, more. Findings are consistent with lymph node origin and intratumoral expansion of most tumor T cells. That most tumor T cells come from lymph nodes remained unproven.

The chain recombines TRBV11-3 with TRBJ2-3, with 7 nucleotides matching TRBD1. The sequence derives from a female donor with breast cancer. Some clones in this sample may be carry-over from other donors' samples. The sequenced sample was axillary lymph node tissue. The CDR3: CASSFTGTAPTDTQYF. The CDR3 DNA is TGTGCCAGCAGCTTTACTGGGACAGCACCCACAGATACGCAGTATTTT.